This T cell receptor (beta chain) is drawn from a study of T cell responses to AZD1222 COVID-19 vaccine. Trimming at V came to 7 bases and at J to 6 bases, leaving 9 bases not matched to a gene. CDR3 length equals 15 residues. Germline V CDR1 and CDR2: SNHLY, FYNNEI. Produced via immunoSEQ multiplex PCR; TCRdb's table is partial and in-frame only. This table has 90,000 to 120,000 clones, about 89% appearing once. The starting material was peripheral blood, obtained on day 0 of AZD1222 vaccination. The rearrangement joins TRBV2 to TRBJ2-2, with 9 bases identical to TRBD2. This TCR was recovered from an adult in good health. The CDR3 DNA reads TGTGCCAGCACATCGGCGGGAGGGCCCGCCGGGGAGCTGTTTTTT. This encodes CASTSAGGPAGELFF. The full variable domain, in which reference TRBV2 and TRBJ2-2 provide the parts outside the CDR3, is EPEVTQTPSHQVTQMGQEVILRCVPISNHLYFYWYRQILGQKVEFLVSFYNNEISEKSEIFDDQFSVERPDGSNFTLKIRSTKLEDSAMYFCASTSAGGPAGELFFGEGSRLTVL.